This entry describes one T cell receptor beta chain. This clone was seen a few times. Its binding antigen is unknown. No per-base quality is available; no much larger clone lies one base away. The library was made by the immunoSEQ multiplex PCR assay. Sourced from immuneACCESS, this table was stored by TCRdb with only in-frame sequences that have V and J called. A share of the clones is absent; for the studies checked, an unresolved V gene accounts for under half, and the remainder has no known explanation. Within this sample are tens of thousands of clones, with 84% of them counted one time only. The ten largest clonotypes hold under 1.5% of the sample. Sequences MGHDK (CDR1) and SYGVNS (CDR2) are obtained from the germline V gene. V is clipped by 2 bases and J by 2 bases, and the sequence between their germline boundaries is 20 bases long. Its CDR3 holds 18 amino acids, cysteine through phenylalanine. The read is trimmed to its CDR3 DNA, 54 bases read in frame from base 1.

For TCR Vbeta sequencing, memory CD4+ T cells were sorted ex vivo from the peripheral blood of narcolepsy patients and healthy controls. The sample is drawn from a study of T cells in narcolepsy (dated by TCRdb to between 2017 and 2018). For the study in its entirety: Patients with narcolepsy type 1 or type 2 (NT1, NT2) and healthy control donors were enrolled in the study. The study sought autoreactive T cells targeting hypocretin neuron self-antigens (hypocretin, TRIB2) in narcolepsy patients, using TCR Vbeta sequencing to track clonotypes in blood and CSF. Overall study results and their limits: Patients and controls had comparable numbers of sequenced blood memory CD4+ clonotypes, averaging about 39,000 and 35,000, respectively. Autoreactive clonotypes were reported to be detected serially in the blood of the same patients and of different patients, but not in the blood of healthy controls. Some blood memory CD4+ repertoires from patients and controls contained no sequences matching autoreactive T cell clones. In plots comparing CSF and blood CD4+ T cell clonotypes from the same patient, HCRT-specific and TRIB2-specific autoreactive clonotypes were highlighted.

Here the chain combines TRBV25-1 and TRBJ2-3, with the D gene call left open. This sequence originates from a human donor with narcolepsy. Material: CD45RA- memory CD4+ T cells from PBMCs. In light of the paper, this sample's cell subset or site label describes: memory T cells sorted ex vivo from peripheral blood. Here the CDR3 is given as CASSERTAVVETTDTQYF. The DNA sequence follows: TGTGCCAGCAGTGAACGTACGGCGGTTGTGGAGACCACAGATACGCAGTATTTT.